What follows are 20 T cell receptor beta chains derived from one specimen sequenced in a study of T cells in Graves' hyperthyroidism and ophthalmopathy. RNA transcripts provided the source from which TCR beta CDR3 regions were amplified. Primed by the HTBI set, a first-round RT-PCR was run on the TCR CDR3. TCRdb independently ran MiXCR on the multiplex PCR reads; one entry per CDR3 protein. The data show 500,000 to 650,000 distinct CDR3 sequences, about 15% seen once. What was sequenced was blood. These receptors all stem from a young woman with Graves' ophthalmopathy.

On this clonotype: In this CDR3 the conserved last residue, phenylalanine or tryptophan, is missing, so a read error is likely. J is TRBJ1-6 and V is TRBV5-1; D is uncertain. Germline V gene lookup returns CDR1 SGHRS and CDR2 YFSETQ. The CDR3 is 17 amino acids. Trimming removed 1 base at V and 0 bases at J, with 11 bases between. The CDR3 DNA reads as TGCGCCAGCAGCTTGTTAGGCTCGAGCTCCTATAATTCACCCCTCCACCTT. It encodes CASSLLGSSSYNSPLHL.

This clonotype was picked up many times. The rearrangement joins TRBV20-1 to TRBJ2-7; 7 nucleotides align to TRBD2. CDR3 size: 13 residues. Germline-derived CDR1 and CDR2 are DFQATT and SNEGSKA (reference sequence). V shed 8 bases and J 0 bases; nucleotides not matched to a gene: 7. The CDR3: CSSPGGSSYEQYF. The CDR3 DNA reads TGCAGTTCCCCGGGGGGTAGCTCCTACGAGCAGTACTTC.

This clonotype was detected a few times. This chain's CDR3 is CASSQVTGFSGYTF. CDR3 bases: TGCGCCAGCAGCCAAGTAACGGGCTTCAGTGGCTACACCTTC. The chain joins TRBV4-3 to TRBJ1-2; the D is unclear. Trimming removed 1 base at V and 7 bases at J, with 13 bases between. The CDR3 consists of 14 residues. Germline CDR1 and CDR2: LGHNA and YSLEER.

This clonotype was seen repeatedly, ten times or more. CDR3 sequence: CAWSVGGGGTEAFF. The CDR3 bases are TGTGCCTGGAGTGTCGGCGGGGGGGGCACTGAAGCTTTCTTT. The chain employs TRBV30 and TRBJ1-1, with D possibly TRBD1 on 5 matching bases. The CDR3 covers 14 residues. Deletions cut 0 bases from V and 4 bases from J, with 12 bases between. Germline CDR1 GTSNPN, CDR2 SVGIG (reference sequence).

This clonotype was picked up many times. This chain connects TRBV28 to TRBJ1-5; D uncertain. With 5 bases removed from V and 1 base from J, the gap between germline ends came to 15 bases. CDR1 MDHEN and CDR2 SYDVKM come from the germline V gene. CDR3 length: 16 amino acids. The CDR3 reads CASSPSGGLSNQPQHF. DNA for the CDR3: TGTGCCAGCAGTCCCTCGGGAGGGCTAAGCAATCAGCCCCAGCATTTT. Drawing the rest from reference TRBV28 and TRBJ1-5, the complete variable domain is DVKVTQSSRYLVKRTGEKVFLECVQDMDHENMFWYRQDPGLGLRLIYFSYDVKMKEKGDIPEGYSVSREKKERFSLILESASTNQTSMYLCASSPSGGLSNQPQHFGDGTRLSIL.

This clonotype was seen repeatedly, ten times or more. The CDR3 is CSARASEGGVIYEQYF. In DNA, the CDR3 is TGCAGTGCTAGAGCCTCCGAGGGCGGGGTAATTTACGAGCAGTACTTC. The J gene is TRBJ2-7, the V gene TRBV20-1; perhaps TRBD2 as D (6 bases). V gave up 1 base and J gave up 4 bases, with 20 bases separating them. The CDR3 totals 16 residues. The germline V gene encodes CDR1 DFQATT and CDR2 SNEGSKA (reference sequence).

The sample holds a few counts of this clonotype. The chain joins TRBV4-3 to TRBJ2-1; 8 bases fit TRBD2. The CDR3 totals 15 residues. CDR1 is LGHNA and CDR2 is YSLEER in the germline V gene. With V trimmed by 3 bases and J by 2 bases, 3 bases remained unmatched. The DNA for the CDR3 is TGCGCCAGCAGCCAGCGGGGGGAAGCCTACAATGAGCAGTTCTTC. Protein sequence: CASSQRGEAYNEQFF.

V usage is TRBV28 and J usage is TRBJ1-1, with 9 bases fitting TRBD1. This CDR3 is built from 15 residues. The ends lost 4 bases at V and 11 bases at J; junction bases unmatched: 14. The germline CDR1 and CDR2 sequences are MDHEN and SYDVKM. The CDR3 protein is CASSSLRDREGRAFF. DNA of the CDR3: TGTGCCAGCAGTTCCCTCCGGGACAGGGAGGGTCGGGCTTTCTTT.

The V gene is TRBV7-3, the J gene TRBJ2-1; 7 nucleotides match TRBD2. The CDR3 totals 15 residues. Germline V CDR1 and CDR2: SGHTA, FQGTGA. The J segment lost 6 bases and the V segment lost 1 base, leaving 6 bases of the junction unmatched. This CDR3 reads CASSLNGGRVNEQFF. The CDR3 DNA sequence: TGTGCCAGCAGCTTAAATGGCGGGAGAGTCAATGAGCAGTTCTTC. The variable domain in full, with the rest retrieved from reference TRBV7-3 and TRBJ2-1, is GAGVSQTPSNKVTEKGKYVELRCDPISGHTALYWYRQSLGQGPEFLIYFQGTGAADDSGLPNDRFFAVRPEGSVSTLKIQRTERGDSAVYLCASSLNGGRVNEQFFGPGTRLTVL.

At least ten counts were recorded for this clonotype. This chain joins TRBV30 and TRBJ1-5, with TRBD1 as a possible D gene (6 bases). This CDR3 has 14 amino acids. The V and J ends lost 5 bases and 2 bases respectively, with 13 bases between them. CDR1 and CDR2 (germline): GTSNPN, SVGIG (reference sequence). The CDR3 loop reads CAWSGALGNQPQHF. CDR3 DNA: TGTGCCTGGTCGGGGGCGCTAGGCAATCAGCCCCAGCATTTT.

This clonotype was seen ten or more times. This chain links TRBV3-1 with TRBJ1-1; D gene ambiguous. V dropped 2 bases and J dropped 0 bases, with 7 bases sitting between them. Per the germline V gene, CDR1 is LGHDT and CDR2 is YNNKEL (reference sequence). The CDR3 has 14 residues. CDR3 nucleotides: TGTGCCAGCAGCCAACGGCAGCTGAACACTGAAGCTTTCTTT. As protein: CASSQRQLNTEAFF. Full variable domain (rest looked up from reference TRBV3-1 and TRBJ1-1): DTAVSQTPKYLVTQMGNDKSIKCEQNLGHDTMYWYKQDSKKFLKIMFSYNNKELIINETVPNRFSPKSPDKAHLNLHINSLELGDSAVYFCASSQRQLNTEAFFGQGTRLTVV.

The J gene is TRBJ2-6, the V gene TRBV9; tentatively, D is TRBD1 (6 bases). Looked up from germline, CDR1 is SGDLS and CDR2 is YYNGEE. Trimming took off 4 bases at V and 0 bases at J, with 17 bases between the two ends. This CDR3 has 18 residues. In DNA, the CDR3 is TGTGCCAGCAGCATTAGTGGGGGCTCTAGCTCTGGGGCCAACGTCCTGACTTTC. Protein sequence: CASSISGGSSSGANVLTF.

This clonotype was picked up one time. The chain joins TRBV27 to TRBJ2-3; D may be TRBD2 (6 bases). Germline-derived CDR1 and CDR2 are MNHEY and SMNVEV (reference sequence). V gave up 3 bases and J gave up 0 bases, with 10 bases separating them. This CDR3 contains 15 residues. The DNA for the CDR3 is TGTGCCAGCAGTTTGACTAGTGTTAGCACAGATACGCAGTATTTT. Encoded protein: CASSLTSVSTDTQYF.

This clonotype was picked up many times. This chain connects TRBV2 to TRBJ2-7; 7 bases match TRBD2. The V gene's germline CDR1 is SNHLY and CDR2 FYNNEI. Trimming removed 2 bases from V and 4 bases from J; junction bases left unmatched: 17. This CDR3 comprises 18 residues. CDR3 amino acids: CASSEMTLRRGSLYEQYF. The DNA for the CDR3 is TGTGCCAGCAGTGAAATGACACTTCGTCGCGGGAGTCTTTACGAGCAGTACTTC.

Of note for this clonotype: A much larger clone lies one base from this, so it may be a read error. CDR3 sequence reads: CASSYSPGGGYEQFF. CDR3 sequence (DNA): TGTGCCAGCAGTTACTCCCCCGGGGGCGGCTACGAGCAGTTCTTC. The chain links TRBV6-2 or TRBV6-3 to TRBJ2-1; D may be TRBD1 or TRBD2 (6 bases each). The CDR3 consists of 15 residues. Per germline, CDR1 MNHEY and CDR2 SVGEGT. Between the trimmed V and J ends, which lost 0 bases and 10 bases, there was a span of 16 bases.

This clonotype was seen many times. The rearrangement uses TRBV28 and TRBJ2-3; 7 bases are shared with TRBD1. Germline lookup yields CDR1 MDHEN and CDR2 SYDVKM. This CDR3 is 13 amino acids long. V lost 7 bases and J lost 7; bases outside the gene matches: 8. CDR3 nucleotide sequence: TGTGCCAGCACCCTACAGGGGAAGAATACGCAGTATTTT. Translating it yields CASTLQGKNTQYF.

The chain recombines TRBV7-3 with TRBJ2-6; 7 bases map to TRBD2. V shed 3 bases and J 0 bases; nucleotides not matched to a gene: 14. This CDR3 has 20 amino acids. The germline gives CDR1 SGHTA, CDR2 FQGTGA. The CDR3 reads CASSFIPLDTSDSGANVLTF. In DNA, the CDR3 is TGTGCCAGCAGCTTCATCCCCTTGGACACTAGCGACTCTGGGGCCAACGTCCTGACTTTC. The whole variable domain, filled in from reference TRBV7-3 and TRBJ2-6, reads GAGVSQTPSNKVTEKGKYVELRCDPISGHTALYWYRQSLGQGPEFLIYFQGTGAADDSGLPNDRFFAVRPEGSVSTLKIQRTERGDSAVYLCASSFIPLDTSDSGANVLTFGAGSRLTVL.

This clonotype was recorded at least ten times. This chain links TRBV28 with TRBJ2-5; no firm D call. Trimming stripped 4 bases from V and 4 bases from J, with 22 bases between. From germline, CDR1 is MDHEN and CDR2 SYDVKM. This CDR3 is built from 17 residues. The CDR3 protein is CASSSPYRFFTPETQYF. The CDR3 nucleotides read TGTGCCAGCAGTTCACCTTATAGATTCTTTACCCCAGAGACCCAGTACTTC.

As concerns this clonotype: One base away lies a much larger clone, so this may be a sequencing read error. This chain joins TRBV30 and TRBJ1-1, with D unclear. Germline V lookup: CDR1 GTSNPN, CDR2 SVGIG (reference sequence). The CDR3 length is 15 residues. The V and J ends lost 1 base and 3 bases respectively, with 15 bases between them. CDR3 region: CAWSATEPGYTEAFF. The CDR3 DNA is TGTGCCTGGAGTGCAACGGAGCCGGGGTACACTGAAGCTTTCTTT. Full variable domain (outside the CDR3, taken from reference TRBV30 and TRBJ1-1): SQTIHQWPATLVQPVGSPLSLECTVEGTSNPNLYWYRQAAGRGLQLLFYSVGIGQISSEVPQNLSASRPQDRQFILSSKKLLLSDSGFYLCAWSATEPGYTEAFFGQGTRLTVV.

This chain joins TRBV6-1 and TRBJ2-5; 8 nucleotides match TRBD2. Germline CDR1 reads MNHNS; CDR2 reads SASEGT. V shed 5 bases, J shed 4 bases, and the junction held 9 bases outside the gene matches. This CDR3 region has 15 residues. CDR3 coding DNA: TGTGCCAGCAGTTACAGCGGGGGATCCGCAGAGACCCAGTACTTC. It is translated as CASSYSGGSAETQYF.